Shown below are 3 T cell receptor beta chains from a single sample sequenced in a study of blood T cell repertoires in COVID-19. TCRdb's copy holds only in-frame clones and misses some; the assay was immunoSEQ multiplex PCR. The sample has about 170,000 clones, around two thirds seen once; the top ten hold 2.5% to 3%. Source material: peripheral blood. These receptors came from a woman at least 80 years old with acute or convalescent COVID-19.

This chain links TRBV19 with TRBJ2-1; D perhaps matches TRBD2 (6 bases). CDR3 length equals 14 residues. Trimming took off 0 bases at V and 12 bases at J, with 15 bases between the two ends. Per germline, CDR1 LNHDA and CDR2 SQIVND (reference sequence). CDR3 protein: CASSIDPGLTWQFF. The CDR3 DNA reads as TGTGCCAGTAGTATAGATCCCGGACTAACATGGCAGTTCTTC.

This clone has a single count. The rearrangement links TRBV10-3 to TRBJ2-1; TRBD2 matches 11 bases. The CDR3 is made up of 16 amino acids. CDR1 is ENHRY, CDR2 SYGVKD, per germline. The V gene end was trimmed by 2 bases and the J gene end by 7 bases; junction bases not matched to a gene: 7. The CDR3 sequence is CAISETLAGGLNEQFF. CDR3 DNA sequence: TGTGCCATCAGTGAGACCCTAGCGGGAGGTCTAAATGAGCAGTTCTTC.

This chain connects TRBV27 to TRBJ2-2, with a weak D call TRBD1 (6 bases). Trimming stripped 5 bases from V and 3 bases from J, with 13 bases between. Germline V gene sequence: CDR1 MNHEY, CDR2 SMNVEV (reference sequence). The CDR3 length is 15 residues. The chain's CDR3 is CASSIQGRDTGELFF. CDR3 bases: TGTGCCAGCAGTATACAGGGACGGGACACCGGGGAGCTGTTTTTT.